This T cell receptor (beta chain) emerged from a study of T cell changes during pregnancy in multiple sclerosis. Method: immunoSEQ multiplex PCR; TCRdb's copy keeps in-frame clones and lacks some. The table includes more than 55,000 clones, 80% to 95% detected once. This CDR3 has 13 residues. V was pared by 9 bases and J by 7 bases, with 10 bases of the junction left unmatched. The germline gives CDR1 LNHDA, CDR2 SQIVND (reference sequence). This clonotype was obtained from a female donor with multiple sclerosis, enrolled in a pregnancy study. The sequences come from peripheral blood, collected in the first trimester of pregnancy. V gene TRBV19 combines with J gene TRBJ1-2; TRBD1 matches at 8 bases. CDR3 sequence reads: CASRTGIVGGYTF. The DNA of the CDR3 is TGTGCCAGCCGGACAGGGATAGTAGGTGGCTACACCTTC.